This TCR beta chain was captured in a study of a mutant IDH1 vaccine in newly diagnosed glioma. The study's findings and limits: Changes to the top peripheral T cell clonotypes appeared unrelated to pseudoprogression.

Clones were read by immunoSEQ multiplex PCR, and TCRdb kept only the in-frame ones, dropping some. Among some 60,000 clones listed, more than 85% were seen once. Germline loops: CDR1 KGHSH, CDR2 LQKENI. CDR3 length equals 15 residues. The V gene lost 6 bases and the J gene lost 0 bases, with 14 bases spanning the gap. For this clone: Its antigen is still unknown.

As to time point: baseline, week 1 (first vaccination visit). The treatment was: pre-vaccination baseline after standard-of-care therapy. Every donor had a new WHO grade 3 or 4 astrocytoma that was IDH1-mutant, with loss of nuclear ATRX. The source is a man aged 45-65 years with glioma. This chain joins TRBV18 and TRBJ1-1, with D uncertain. The source was PBMCs, collected from a glioma patient treated with radiotherapy, temozolomide or both. The DNA for the CDR3 is TGTGCCAGCTCGCGGATAACAACAGTGAACACTGAAGCTTTCTTT. Its translation is CASSRITTVNTEAFF. Using reference TRBV18 and TRBJ1-1 for the parts outside the CDR3, the full variable domain is NAGVMQNPRHLVRRRGQEARLRCSPMKGHSHVYWYRQLPEEGLKFMVYLQKENIIDESGMPKERFSAEFPKEGPSILRIQQVVRGDSAAYFCASSRITTVNTEAFFGQGTRLTVV.